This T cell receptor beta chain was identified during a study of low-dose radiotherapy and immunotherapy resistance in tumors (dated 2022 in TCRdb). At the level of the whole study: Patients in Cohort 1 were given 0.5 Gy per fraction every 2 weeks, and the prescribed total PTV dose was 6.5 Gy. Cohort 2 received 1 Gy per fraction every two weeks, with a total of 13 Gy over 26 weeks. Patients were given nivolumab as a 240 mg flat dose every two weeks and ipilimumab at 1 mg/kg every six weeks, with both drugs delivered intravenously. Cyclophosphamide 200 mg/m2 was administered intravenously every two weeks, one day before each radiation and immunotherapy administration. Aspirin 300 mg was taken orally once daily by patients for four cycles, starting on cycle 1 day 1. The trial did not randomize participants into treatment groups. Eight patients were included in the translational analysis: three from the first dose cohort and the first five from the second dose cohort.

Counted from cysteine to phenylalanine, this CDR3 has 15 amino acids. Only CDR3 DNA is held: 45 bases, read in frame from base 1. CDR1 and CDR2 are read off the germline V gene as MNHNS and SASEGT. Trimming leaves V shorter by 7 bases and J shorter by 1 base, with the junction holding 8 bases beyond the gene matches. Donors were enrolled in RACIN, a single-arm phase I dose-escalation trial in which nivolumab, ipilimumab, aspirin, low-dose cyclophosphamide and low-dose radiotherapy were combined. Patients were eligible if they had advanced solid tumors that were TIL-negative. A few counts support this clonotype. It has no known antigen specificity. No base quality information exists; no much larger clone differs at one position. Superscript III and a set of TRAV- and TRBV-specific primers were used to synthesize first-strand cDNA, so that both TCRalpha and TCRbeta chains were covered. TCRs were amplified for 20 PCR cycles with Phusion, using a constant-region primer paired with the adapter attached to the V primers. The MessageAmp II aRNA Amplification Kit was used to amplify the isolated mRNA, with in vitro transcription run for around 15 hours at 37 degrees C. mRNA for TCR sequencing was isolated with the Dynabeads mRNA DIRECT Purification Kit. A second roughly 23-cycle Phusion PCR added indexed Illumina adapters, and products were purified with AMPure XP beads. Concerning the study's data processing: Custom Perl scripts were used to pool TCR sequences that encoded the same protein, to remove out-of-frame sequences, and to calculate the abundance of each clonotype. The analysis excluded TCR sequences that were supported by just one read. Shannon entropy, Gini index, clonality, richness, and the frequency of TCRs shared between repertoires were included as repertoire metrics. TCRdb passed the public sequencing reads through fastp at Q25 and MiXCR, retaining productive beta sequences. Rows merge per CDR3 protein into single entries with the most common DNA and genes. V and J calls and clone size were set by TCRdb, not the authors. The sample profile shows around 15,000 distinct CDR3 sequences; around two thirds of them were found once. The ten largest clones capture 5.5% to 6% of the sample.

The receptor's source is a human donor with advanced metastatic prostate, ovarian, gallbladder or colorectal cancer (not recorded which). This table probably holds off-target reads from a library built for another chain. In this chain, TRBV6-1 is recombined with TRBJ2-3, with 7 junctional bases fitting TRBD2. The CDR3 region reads CASNLQRGGTDTQYF. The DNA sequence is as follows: TGTGCCAGCAACCTACAGCGGGGAGGCACAGATACGCAGTATTTT.